The source of this TCR beta chain is a study of neurological immune-mediated disorders. 5'RACE with 10-nucleotide random UMIs produced the cDNA. Over 170 million TCR-beta sequences (from 15-18 subjects) were yielded by each sequencing run. A single record per CDR3 protein comes from TCRdb applying MiXCR to the 5' RACE reads. The sample records about 79,000 distinct CDR3 sequences, about 14% being singletons. Trimming cost V 5 bases and J 7 bases, with 23 bases left between them. Germline assignment: CDR1 SGHTA and CDR2 FQGTGA. The CDR3 is 17 residues long. Findings of the study overall: Private repertoires in all groups were suggested, as expanded clones shared no CDR3 amino acid sequences across subjects. Patients with HTLV-1-associated myelopathy showed the most TCR clonal expansion. Those with multiple sclerosis showed the least, falling below healthy controls.

On this clonotype: What it binds is unknown. A read error is possible here, since a much larger clone lies one base away.

The TCR sequence derives from a woman aged 50 to 60 in good health. V gene TRBV7-3 combines with J gene TRBJ2-2; weak D call: TRBD2 (5 bases). The sample was PBMCs. CDR3: CASSPLSGIYEGGELFF. The CDR3 bases are TGTGCCAGCAGCCCCCTCTCCGGGATTTATGAGGGCGGGGAGCTGTTTTTT.